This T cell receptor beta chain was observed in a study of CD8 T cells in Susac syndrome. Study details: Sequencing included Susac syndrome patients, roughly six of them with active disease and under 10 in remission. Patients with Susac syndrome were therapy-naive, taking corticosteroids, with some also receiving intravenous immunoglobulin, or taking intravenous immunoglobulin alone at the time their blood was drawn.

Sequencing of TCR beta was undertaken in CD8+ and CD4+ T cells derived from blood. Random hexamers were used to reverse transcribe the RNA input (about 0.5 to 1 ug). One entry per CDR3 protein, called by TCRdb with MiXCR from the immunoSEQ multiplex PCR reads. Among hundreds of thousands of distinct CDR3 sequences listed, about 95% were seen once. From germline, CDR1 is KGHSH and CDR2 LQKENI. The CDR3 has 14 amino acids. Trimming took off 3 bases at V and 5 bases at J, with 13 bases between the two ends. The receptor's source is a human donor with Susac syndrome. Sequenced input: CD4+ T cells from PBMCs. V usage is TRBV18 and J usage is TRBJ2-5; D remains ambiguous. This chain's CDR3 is CASSPIRSDETQYF. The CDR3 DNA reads TGTGCCAGCTCACCCATTAGATCGGACGAGACCCAGTACTTC.